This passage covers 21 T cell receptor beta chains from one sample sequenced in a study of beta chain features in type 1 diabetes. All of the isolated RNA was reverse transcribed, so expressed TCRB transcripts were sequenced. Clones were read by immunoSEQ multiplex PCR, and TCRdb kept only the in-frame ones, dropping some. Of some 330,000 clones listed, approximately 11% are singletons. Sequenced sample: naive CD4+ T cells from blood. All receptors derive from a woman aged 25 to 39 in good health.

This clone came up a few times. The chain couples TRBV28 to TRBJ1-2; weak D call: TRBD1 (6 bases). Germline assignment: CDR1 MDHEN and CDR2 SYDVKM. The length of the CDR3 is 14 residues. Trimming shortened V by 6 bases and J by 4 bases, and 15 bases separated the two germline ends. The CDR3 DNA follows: TGTGCCAGCAGGAAGGACAGACCTCCCTATGGCTACACCTTC. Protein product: CASRKDRPPYGYTF.

CDR3 DNA: TGTGCCAGCAGGGGTTCGAACACCGGGGAGCTGTTTTTT. It translates to CASRGSNTGELFF. The chain has TRBV19 and TRBJ2-2; possible D gene TRBD1, 6 bases. V gave up 9 bases and J gave up 0 bases, with 8 bases separating them. The germline V gene encodes CDR1 LNHDA and CDR2 SQIVND (reference sequence). CDR3 length: 13 amino acids.

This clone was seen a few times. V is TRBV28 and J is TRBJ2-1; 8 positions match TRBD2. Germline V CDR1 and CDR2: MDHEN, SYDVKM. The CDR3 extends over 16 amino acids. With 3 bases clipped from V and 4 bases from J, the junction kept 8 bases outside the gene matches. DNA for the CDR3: TGTGCCAGCAGTTTGATCAGCGGGAGAACTTACAATGAGCAGTTCTTC. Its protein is CASSLISGRTYNEQFF. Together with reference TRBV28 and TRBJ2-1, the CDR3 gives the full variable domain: DVKVTQSSRYLVKRTGEKVFLECVQDMDHENMFWYRQDPGLGLRLIYFSYDVKMKEKGDIPEGYSVSREKKERFSLILESASTNQTSMYLCASSLISGRTYNEQFFGPGTRLTVL.

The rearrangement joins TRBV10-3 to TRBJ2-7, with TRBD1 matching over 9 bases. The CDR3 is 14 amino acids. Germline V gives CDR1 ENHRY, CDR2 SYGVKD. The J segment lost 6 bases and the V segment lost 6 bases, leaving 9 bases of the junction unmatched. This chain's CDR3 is CAISPGTGSPEQYF. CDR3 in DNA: TGTGCCATCAGCCCCGGGACAGGGTCGCCCGAGCAGTACTTC.

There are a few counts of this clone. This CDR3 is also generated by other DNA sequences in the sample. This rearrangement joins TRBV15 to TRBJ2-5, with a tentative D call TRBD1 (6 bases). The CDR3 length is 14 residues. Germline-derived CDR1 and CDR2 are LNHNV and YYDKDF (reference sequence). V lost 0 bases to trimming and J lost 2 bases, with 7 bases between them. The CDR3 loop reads CATSRDRGQETQYF. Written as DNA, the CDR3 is TGTGCCACCAGCAGAGACAGGGGACAAGAGACCCAGTACTTC. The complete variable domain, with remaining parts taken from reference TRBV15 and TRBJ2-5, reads DAMVIQNPRYQVTQFGKPVTLSCSQTLNHNVMYWYQQKSSQAPKLLFHYYDKDFNNEADTPDNFQSRRPNTSFCFLDIRSPGLGDTAMYLCATSRDRGQETQYFGPGTRLLVL.

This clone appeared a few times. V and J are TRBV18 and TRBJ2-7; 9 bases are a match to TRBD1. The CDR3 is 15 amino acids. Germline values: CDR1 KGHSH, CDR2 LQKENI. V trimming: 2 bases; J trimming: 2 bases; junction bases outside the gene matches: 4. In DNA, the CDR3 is TGTGCCAGCTCACCAAGGGACAGGGCCCCCTACGAGCAGTACTTC. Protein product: CASSPRDRAPYEQYF.

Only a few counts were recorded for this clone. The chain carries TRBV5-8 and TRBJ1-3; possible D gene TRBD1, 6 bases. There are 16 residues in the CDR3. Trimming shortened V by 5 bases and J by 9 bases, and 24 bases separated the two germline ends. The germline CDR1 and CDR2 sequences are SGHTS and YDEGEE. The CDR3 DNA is TGTGCCAGCAGTCTGTGGACAGACCACAGCGTGGGCACCATATATTTT. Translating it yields CASSLWTDHSVGTIYF.

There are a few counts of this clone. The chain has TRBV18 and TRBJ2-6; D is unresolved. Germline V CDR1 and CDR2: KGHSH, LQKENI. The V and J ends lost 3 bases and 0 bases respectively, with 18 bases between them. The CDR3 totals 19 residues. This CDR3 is CASSPMVNSENSGANVLTF. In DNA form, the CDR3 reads TGTGCCAGCTCACCCATGGTGAACAGTGAAAACTCTGGGGCCAACGTCCTGACTTTC.

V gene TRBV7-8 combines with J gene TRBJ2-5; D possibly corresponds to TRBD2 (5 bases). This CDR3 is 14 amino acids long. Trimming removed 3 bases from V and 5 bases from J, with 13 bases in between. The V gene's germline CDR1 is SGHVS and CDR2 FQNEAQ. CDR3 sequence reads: CASSLGGWQETQYF. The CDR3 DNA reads TGTGCCAGCAGCTTGGGCGGGTGGCAGGAGACCCAGTACTTC.

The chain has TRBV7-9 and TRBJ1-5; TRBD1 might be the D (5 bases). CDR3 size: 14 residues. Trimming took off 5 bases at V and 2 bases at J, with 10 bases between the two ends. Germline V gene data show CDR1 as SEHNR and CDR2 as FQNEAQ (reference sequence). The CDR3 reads CASSRRGGNQPQHF. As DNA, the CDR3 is TGTGCCAGCAGCCGACGGGGGGGCAATCAGCCCCAGCATTTT.

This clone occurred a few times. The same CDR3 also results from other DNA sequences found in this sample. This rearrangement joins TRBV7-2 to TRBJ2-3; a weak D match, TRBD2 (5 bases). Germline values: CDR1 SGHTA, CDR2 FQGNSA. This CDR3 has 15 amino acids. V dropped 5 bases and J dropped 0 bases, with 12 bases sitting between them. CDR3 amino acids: CASSLPSGSTDTQYF. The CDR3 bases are TGTGCCAGCAGCCTACCCAGCGGTAGCACAGATACGCAGTATTTT.

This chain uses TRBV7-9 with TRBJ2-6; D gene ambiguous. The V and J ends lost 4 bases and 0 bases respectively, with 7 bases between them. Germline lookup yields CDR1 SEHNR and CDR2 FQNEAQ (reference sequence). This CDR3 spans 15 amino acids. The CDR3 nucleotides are TGTGCCAGCAGCTCGAGGTACTCTGGGGCCAACGTCCTGACTTTC. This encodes CASSSRYSGANVLTF.

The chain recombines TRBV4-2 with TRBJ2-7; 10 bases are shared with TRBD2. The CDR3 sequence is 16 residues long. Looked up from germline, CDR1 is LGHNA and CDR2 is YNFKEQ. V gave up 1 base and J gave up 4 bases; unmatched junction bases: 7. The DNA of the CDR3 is TGTGCCAGCAGCCAAGTTGGGCTAGCGGGAGAGTACGAGCAGTACTTC. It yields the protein CASSQVGLAGEYEQYF.

The CDR3 DNA follows: TGTGCCAGCAGCATAGGACTAGCTACAAACACAGATACGCAGTATTTT. Amino acid sequence: CASSIGLATNTDTQYF. The chain joins TRBV5-5 to TRBJ2-3; 8 bases fit TRBD2. V lost 4 bases to trimming and J lost 2 bases; unmatched junction nucleotides: 9. Germline CDR1 SGHKS, CDR2 YYEKEE (reference sequence). This CDR3 is 16 amino acids long.

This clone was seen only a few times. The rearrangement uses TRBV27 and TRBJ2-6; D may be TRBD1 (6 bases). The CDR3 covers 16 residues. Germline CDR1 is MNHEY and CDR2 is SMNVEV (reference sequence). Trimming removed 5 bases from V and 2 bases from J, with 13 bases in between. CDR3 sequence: CASSPSHRAGANVLTF. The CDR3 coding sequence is TGTGCCAGCAGTCCCTCCCACAGGGCTGGGGCCAACGTCCTGACTTTC.

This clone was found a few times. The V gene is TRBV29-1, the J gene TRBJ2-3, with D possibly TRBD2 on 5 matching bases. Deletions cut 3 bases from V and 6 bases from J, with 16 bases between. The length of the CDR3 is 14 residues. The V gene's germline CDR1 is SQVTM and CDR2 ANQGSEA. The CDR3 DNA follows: TGCAGCGTTGAGATAGGAGGTAATGGGGATACGCAGTATTTT. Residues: CSVEIGGNGDTQYF.

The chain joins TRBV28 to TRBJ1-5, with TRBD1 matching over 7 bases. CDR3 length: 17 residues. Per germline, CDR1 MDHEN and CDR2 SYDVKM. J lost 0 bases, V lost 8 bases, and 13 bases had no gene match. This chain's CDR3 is CASSNQGQSYSNQPQHF. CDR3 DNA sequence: TGTGCCAGCTCCAACCAGGGACAGTCTTATAGCAATCAGCCCCAGCATTTT. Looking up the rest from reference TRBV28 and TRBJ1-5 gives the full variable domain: DVKVTQSSRYLVKRTGEKVFLECVQDMDHENMFWYRQDPGLGLRLIYFSYDVKMKEKGDIPEGYSVSREKKERFSLILESASTNQTSMYLCASSNQGQSYSNQPQHFGDGTRLSIL.

CDR3: CASSPPGLAREQYF. The CDR3 DNA sequence: TGCGCCAGCAGCCCTCCGGGACTAGCGAGGGAGCAGTACTTC. The chain recombines TRBV5-1 with TRBJ2-7; the match to TRBD2 covers 10 bases. The germline V gene has CDR1 SGHRS and CDR2 YFSETQ. The CDR3 spans 14 residues. The trim removed 4 bases at V and 7 bases at J, leaving 8 bases unmatched.

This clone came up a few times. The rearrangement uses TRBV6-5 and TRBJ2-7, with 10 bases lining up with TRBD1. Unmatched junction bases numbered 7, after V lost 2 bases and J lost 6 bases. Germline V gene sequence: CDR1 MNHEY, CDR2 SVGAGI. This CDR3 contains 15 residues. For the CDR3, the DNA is TGTGCCAGCAGTTACCTTGGGACAGGGGCCTCCGAGCAGTACTTC. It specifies CASSYLGTGASEQYF.

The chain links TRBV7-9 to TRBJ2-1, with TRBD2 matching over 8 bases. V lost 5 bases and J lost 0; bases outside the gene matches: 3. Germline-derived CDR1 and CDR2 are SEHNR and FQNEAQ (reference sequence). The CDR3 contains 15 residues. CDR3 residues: CASSQRGSSYNEQFF. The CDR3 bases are TGTGCCAGCAGCCAGCGGGGGAGCTCCTACAATGAGCAGTTCTTC.

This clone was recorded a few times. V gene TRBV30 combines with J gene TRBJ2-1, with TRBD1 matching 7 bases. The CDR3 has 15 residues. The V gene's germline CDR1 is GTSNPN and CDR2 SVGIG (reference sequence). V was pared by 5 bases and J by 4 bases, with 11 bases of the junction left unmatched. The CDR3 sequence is CAWASRDRLYNEQFF. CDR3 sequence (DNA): TGTGCCTGGGCCAGTAGGGACAGACTTTACAATGAGCAGTTCTTC.